Sequencing of this T cell receptor (beta chain) was carried out in a study of T cell responses to AZD1222 COVID-19 vaccine. Notes on the study in general: The donor cohort was predominantly white British with a female majority, and clonal diversity may have been underestimated. Reportedly, nearly half of unique spike TCRs recognized epitopes outside B.1.351/B.1.1.7 mutations. Baseline seropositivity characterized only 5 or 6 AZD1222 recipients. Spike-specific TCR repertoires showed rising breadth and depth after two AZD1222 doses.

The CDR3 is made up of 15 amino acids. The V and J ends lost 3 bases and 0 bases respectively, with 6 bases between them. Germline-derived CDR1 and CDR2 are KGHSH and LQKENI. About this clone: Its antigen is currently unknown.

This table comes from immunoSEQ multiplex PCR, and its TCRdb copy is limited to in-frame clones, with some not included. The profile covers fewer than 130,000 clones, with 88% appearing a single time and about 1.6% taken by the ten largest. The chain is built from TRBV18 and TRBJ2-6; D is undetermined. The sequence came from an adult in good health. The starting material was peripheral blood, obtained on day 0 of AZD1222 vaccination. The DNA for the CDR3 is TGTGCCAGCTCACCTACGGGCTCTGGGGCCAACGTCCTGACTTTC. Its protein is CASSPTGSGANVLTF.